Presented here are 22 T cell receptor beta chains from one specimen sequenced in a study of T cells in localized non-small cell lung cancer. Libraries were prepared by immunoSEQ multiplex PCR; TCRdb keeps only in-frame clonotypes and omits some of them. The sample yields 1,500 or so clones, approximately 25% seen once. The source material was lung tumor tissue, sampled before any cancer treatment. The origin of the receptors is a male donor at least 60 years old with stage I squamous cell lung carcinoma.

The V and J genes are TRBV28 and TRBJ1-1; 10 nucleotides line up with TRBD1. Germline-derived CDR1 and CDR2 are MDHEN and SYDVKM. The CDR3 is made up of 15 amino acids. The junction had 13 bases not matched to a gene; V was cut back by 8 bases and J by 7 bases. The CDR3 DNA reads TGTGCCAGCTACCCCACGGGGACAGGGGTGGATGAAGCTTTCTTT. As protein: CASYPTGTGVDEAFF.

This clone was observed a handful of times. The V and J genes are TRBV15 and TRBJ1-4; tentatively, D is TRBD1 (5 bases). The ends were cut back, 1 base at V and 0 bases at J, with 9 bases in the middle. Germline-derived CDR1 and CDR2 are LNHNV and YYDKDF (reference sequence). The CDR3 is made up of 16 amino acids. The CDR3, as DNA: TGTGCCACCAGCAGAGTTTTGGGGGCAACTAATGAAAAACTGTTTTTT. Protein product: CATSRVLGATNEKLFF.

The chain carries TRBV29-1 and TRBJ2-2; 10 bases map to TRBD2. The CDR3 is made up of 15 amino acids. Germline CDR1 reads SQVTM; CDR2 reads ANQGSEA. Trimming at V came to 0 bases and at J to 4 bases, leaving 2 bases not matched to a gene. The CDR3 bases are TGCAGCGTTGAAGATCGACTAGCGGGCACCGGGGAGCTGTTTTTT. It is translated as CSVEDRLAGTGELFF.

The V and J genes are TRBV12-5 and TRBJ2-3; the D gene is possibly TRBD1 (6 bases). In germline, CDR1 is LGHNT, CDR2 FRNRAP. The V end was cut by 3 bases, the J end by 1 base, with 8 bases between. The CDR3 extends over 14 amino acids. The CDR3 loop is CASGFGGGTDTQYF. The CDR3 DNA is TGTGCTAGTGGTTTTGGGGGCGGCACAGATACGCAGTATTTT.

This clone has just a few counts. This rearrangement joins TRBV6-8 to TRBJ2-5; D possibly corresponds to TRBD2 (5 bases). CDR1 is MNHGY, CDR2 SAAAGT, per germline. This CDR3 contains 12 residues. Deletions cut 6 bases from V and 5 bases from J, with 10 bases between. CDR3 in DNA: TGTGCCAGCAGCGAGGGTCCGGAGACCCAGTACTTC. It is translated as CASSEGPETQYF.

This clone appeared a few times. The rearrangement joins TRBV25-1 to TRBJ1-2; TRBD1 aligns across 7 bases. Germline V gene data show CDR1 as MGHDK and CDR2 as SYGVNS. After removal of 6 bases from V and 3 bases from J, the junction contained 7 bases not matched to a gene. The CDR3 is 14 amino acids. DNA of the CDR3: TGTGCCAGCAGACCAGGGGGGCAAGACTATGGCTACACCTTC. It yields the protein CASRPGGQDYGYTF.

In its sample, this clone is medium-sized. CDR3 DNA: TGTGCCAGCACCCAAACGGGCGGGAGGGCCACAGATACGCAGTATTTT. Amino acid sequence: CASTQTGGRATDTQYF. V and J are TRBV6-8 and TRBJ2-3; 9 nucleotides align to TRBD2. In germline, CDR1 is MNHGY, CDR2 SAAAGT. Trimming took 7 bases from V and 2 from J; bases not matched to a gene: 10. The CDR3 contains 16 residues.

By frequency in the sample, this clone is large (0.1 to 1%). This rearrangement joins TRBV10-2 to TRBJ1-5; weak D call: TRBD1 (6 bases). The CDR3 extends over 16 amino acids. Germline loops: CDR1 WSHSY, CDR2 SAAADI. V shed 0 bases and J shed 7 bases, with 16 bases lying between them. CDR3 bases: TGCGCCAGCAGTGAGTCACGAGCACAGGGACGACAGCCCCAGCATTTT. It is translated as CASSESRAQGRQPQHF.

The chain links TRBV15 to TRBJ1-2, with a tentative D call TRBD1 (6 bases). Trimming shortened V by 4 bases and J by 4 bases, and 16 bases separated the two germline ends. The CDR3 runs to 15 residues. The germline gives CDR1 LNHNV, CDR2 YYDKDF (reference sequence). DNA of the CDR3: TGTGCCACCAGCATGGACCGGGACACCATCTATGGCTACACCTTC. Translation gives CATSMDRDTIYGYTF.

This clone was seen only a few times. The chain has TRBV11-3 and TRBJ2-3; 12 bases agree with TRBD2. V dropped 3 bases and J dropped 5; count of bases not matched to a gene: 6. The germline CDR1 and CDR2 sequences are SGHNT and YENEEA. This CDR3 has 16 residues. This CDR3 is CASSLELAGGRDTQYF. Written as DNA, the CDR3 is TGTGCCAGCAGCTTGGAACTAGCGGGAGGCAGAGATACGCAGTATTTT.

In DNA, the CDR3 is TGCAGCGTTGAAGATCGGACTAGCTCCACCTACGAGCAGTACTTC. It specifies CSVEDRTSSTYEQYF. The chain is built from TRBV29-1 and TRBJ2-7; 8 bases are shared with TRBD2. V shed 0 bases, J shed 2 bases, and the junction held 6 bases outside the gene matches. Germline CDR1 reads SQVTM; CDR2 reads ANQGSEA. The CDR3 has 15 residues.

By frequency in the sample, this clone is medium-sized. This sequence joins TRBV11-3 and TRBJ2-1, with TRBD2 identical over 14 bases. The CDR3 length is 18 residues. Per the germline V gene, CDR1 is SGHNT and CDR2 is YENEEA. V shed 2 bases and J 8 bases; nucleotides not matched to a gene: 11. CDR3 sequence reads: CASSLLPGTSGRWDEQFF. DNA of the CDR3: TGTGCCAGCAGCTTACTTCCCGGGACTAGCGGGAGATGGGATGAGCAGTTCTTC. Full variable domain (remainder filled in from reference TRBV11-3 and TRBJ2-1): EAGVVQSPRYKIIEKKQPVAFWCNPISGHNTLYWYLQNLGQGPELLIRYENEEAVDDSQLPKDRFSAERLKGVDSTLKIQPAELGDSAVYLCASSLLPGTSGRWDEQFFGPGTRLTVL.

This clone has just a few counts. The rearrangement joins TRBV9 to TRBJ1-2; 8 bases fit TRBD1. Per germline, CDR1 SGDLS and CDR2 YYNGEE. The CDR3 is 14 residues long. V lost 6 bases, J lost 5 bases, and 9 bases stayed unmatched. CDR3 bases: TGTGCCAGCACCGGGACAGGTAAACCTTATGGCTACACCTTC. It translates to CASTGTGKPYGYTF.

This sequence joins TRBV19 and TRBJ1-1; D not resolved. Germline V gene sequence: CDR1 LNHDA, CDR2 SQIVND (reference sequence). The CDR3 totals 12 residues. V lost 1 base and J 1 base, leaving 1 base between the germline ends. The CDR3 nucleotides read TGTGCCAGTAGTATAGGGAACACTGAAGCTTTCTTT. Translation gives CASSIGNTEAFF.

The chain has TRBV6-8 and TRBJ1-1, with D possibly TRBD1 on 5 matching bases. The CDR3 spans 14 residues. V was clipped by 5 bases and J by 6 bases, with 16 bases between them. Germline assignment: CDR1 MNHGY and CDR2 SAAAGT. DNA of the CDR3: TGTGCCAGCAGTGTGGAGACCTTAGGGGCTGAAGCTTTCTTT. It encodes CASSVETLGAEAFF.

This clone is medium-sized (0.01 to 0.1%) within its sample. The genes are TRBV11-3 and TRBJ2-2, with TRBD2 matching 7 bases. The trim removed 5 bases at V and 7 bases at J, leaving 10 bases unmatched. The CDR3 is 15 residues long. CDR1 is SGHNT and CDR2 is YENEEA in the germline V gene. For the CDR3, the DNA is TGTGCCAGCAGCCGGACTAGTAATTTCGTCGGGGAGCTGTTTTTT. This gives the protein CASSRTSNFVGELFF.

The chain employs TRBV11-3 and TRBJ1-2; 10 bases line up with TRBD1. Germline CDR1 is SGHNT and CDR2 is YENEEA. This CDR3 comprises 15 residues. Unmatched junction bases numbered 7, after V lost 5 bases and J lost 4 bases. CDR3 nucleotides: TGTGCCAGCAGCCCCGGACAGGGGGTGGGCTATGGCTACACCTTC. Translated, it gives CASSPGQGVGYGYTF.

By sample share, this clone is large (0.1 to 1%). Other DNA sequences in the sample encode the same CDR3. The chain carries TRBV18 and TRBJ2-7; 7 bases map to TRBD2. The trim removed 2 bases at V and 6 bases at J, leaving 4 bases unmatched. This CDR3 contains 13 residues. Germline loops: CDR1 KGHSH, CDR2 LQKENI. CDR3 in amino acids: CASSPGGEGEQYF. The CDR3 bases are TGTGCCAGCTCACCAGGAGGGGAGGGCGAGCAGTACTTC.

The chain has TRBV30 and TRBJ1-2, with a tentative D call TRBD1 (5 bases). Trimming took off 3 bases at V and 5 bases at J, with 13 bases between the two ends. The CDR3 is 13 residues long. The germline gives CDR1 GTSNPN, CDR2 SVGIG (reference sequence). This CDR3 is CAWRVRGTYGYTF. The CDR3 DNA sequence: TGTGCCTGGAGGGTGCGGGGGACTTATGGCTACACCTTC.

The CDR3 sequence: CASSYSQGIGTEAFF. CDR3 bases: TGTGCCAGCAGTTACTCTCAGGGTATCGGCACTGAAGCTTTCTTT. The V call is TRBV6-8, the J call TRBJ1-1, with a weak D call TRBD1 (5 bases). CDR3 size: 15 residues. V lost 0 bases, J lost 4 bases, and 12 bases lay in between. Germline V lookup: CDR1 MNHGY, CDR2 SAAAGT.

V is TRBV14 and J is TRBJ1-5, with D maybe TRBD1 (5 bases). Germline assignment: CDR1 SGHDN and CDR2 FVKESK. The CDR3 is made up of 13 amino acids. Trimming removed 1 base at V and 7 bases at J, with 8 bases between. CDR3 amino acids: CASSQGRDQPQHF. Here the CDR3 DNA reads TGTGCCAGCAGCCAAGGAAGGGACCAGCCCCAGCATTTT.

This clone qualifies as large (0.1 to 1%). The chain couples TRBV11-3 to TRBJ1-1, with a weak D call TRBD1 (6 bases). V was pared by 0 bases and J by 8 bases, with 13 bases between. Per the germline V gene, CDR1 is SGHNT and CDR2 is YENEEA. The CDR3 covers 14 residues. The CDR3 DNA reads TGTGCCAGCAGCTTAGAGCGGGGGCACCCAGAAGCTTTCTTT. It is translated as CASSLERGHPEAFF. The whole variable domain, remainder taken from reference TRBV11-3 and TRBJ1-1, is EAGVVQSPRYKIIEKKQPVAFWCNPISGHNTLYWYLQNLGQGPELLIRYENEEAVDDSQLPKDRFSAERLKGVDSTLKIQPAELGDSAVYLCASSLERGHPEAFFGQGTRLTVV.